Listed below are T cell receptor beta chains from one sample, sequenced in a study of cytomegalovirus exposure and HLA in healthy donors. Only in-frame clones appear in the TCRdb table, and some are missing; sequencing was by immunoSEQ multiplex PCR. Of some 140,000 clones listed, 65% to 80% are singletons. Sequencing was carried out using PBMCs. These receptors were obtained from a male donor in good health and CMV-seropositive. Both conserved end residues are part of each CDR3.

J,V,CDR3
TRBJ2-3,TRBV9,CASSVELAGVADTQYF
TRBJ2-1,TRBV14,CASSRLETVRNEQFF
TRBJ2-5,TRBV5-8,CASRPRGRGFSETQYF
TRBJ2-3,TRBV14,CASSQIEAGWDTQYF
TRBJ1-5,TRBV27,CASSARANNQPQHF
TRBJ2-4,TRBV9,CASSVETGSGKNIQYF
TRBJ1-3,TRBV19,CASNGQSASGNTIYF
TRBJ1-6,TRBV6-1,CASSDDVWRPNSPLHF
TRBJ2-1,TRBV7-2,CASSPGTQNNEQFF
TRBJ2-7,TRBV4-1,CASSQGRDRGYEQYF
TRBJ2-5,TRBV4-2,CASSQEKRFLASGYQETQYF
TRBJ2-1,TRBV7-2,CASSLHGQGAFEQFF
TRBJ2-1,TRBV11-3,CASSYSLRGSNEQFF